The present T cell receptor beta chain was sequenced within a study of T cells after yellow fever vaccination (dated by TCRdb to the late 2010s). General notes on the study: The SMART-Seq v4 Ultra Low Input RNA kit was used to prepare libraries from fractions with low cell numbers. To follow T-cell clones before and after primary and booster YFV17D yellow fever vaccination, bulk TCR alpha and beta repertoires were sequenced over time. Two healthy male donors made up the cohort, one aged 18 to 29 years and the other aged 30 to 39 years. Blood was drawn at multiple timepoints before and after primary and secondary immunization, with bulk PBMC replicates and cell subsets isolated.

TCR cDNA was synthesized by 5'RACE template switching, through which a universal primer site and unique molecular identifiers were introduced. Priming of cDNA synthesis was performed from both the TCR alpha and TCR beta constant segments. Library amplification used two PCR steps, and the second PCR step added sample barcodes and sequencing adapters. Libraries were sequenced on Illumina HiSeq 2500 (2x100 bp) or NovaSeq (2x150 bp). In the source study's methods: MIGEC handled demultiplexing of reads and collapsing into UMI consensus sequences, while MiXCR performed V(D)J alignment. Using edgeR on replicate PBMC samples, clonotypes were called vaccine-responding if FDR was below 0.01 and the log2 fold change was above 5 up to day 15. CD4 or CD8 identity was assigned to each bulk clonotype according to whether the clonotype was present at higher abundance in the sequenced CD4 repertoire or the sequenced CD8 repertoire. In-frame beta chains were kept once TCRdb had trimmed the public reads at Q25 with fastp and called clones with MiXCR. Each entry merges the rows of one CDR3 protein and shows their most common DNA and genes. The V and J calls reflect TCRdb's pipeline rather than the authors' work. This sample gives 110,000 to 150,000 distinct CDR3 sequences in total; under 7% of them show up just once. The top ten hold more than 0.6% of the sample.

What the study reported, not specific to this receptor: The study included only two donors, which limits how far the findings can be generalized. After the booster, most clones that had expanded after primary vaccination were detected again (roughly 96% of CD4 and 88% of CD8), suggesting broad maintenance of memory. A small fraction of clonotypes showed up in both the CD4 and CD8 compartments, probably as a result of convergent recombination. The secondary T-cell response was found to be weaker but faster than the primary response, with a peak reached on day 5 rather than on day 15. Computational filtering was needed because FACS-sorted repertoires could contain abundant contaminating clonotypes from the bulk population.

Ten or more counts support this clonotype. The clone's antigen remains unknown. The input lacks base qualities; no much larger clone sits a single base away. Sample treatment or condition, as interpreted from the label and publication: live attenuated yellow fever vaccine strain. PBMCs were isolated from peripheral blood using a standard Ficoll-Paque protocol. CD4 and CD8 T-cell fractions were isolated with Dynabeads CD4 and CD8 positive selection kits. TriZol was used to extract RNA from bulk PBMCs, CD4 and CD8 fractions, and dextramer-positive and dextramer-negative fractions. From its cysteine to its phenylalanine, the CDR3 spans 17 amino acids. Only the CDR3 region is kept as DNA, spanning 51 bases read in frame from base 1. Trimming leaves V shorter by 5 bases and J shorter by 1 base, with the junction holding 7 bases beyond the gene matches.

Recombination joined TRBV12-3 or TRBV12-4 with TRBJ2-6, and TRBD1 aligns with 8 junction nucleotides. Source: CD4+ T cells sorted from PBMCs, taken 10 days after the yellow fever booster vaccination. This receptor was taken from a man in his thirties or forties who received the YFV17D yellow fever vaccine. The CDR3 protein: CASSHRTGISGANVLTF. The bases read TGTGCCAGCAGTCACCGGACAGGGATTTCTGGGGCCAACGTCCTGACTTTC.